The present T cell receptor (beta chain) was sequenced within a study of cytomegalovirus exposure and HLA in healthy donors. Across the whole study: Some 90 million unique TCRs from HLA-typed donors were held in an early data release.

The germline V gene has CDR1 MDHEN and CDR2 SYDVKM. V lost 5 bases, J lost 5 bases, and 7 bases stayed unmatched. The CDR3 runs to 15 residues. PCR was performed using 60 Vbeta and 13 Jbeta primers. Clones were read by immunoSEQ multiplex PCR, and TCRdb kept only the in-frame ones, dropping some. The data hold about 130,000 clones, with more than 9% observed a single time. The sample comprised PBMCs. The rearrangement uses TRBV28 and TRBJ2-1; 9 nucleotides align to TRBD2. This TCR was sampled from a woman in her late teens or twenties in good health and CMV-seropositive. CDR3 nucleotide sequence: TGTGCCAGCAGTGAAGGGGGACTAGCAGACAATGAGCAGTTCTTC. Encoded protein: CASSEGGLADNEQFF.